This T cell receptor (beta chain) was documented in a study of cytotoxic CD8 clonotypes in ibrutinib-treated CLL. Notes on this clone: No antigen is known for it.

The CDR3 runs 13 residues. Germline CDR1 SGHTA, CDR2 FQGNSA. V shed 8 bases, J shed 8 bases, and the junction held 10 bases outside the gene matches. Findings of the study overall: Public clonotypes were seen rarely and were contracted or stable on treatment.

Repertoires were generated with immunoSEQ multiplex PCR, while TCRdb's copy carries only in-frame clones and drops some. The sample records more than 110,000 clones, about three quarters being singletons. The rearrangement links TRBV7-2 to TRBJ2-7; 9 positions agree with TRBD2. The material sequenced was PBMCs, taken after 24 months of ibrutinib treatment. The receptor was isolated from a human donor with chronic lymphocytic leukemia. The CDR3 DNA reads as TGTGCCAGCGCGTGGGTAGCGGGAGACCAGCAGTACTTC. Translated: CASAWVAGDQQYF.